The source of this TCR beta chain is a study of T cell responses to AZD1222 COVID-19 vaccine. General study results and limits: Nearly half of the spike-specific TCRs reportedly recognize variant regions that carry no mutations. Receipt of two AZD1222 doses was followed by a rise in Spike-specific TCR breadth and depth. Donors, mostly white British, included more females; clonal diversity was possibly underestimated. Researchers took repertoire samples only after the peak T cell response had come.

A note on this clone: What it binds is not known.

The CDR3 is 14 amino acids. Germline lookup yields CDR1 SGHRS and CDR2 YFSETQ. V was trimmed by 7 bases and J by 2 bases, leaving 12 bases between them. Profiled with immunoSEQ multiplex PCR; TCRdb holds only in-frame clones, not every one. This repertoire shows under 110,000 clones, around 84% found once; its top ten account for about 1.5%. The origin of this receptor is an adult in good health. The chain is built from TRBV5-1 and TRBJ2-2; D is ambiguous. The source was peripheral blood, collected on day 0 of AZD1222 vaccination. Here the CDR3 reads CASRQGVNTGELFF. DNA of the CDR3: TGCGCCAGCCGGCAAGGTGTAAACACCGGGGAGCTGTTTTTT.